The 9 T cell receptor beta chains presented below share a single source sample, sequenced in a study of blood T cells in healthy people across ages. Combining a sample-barcoded 5' primer with a J-beta primer mix, a second PCR ran for about 7 to 12 cycles. MiXCR, applied by TCRdb to the 5' RACE reads, yields one record per CDR3 protein. Of roughly 1,500,000 distinct CDR3 sequences in the sample, roughly 40% are singletons; the top ten hold under 8%. The sample was blood. These receptor sequences come from a woman aged 18 to 35 in good health.

The chain joins TRBV18 to TRBJ2-1; D is perhaps TRBD1 (6 bases). Trimming left V 8 bases short and J 5 bases short, with 19 bases between. The CDR3 covers 15 residues. The V gene's germline CDR1 is KGHSH and CDR2 LQKENI. CDR3: CASLKGQWVNNEQFF. CDR3 nucleotide sequence: TGTGCCAGCCTGAAAGGACAGTGGGTCAACAATGAGCAGTTCTTC.

The sample holds many counts of this clonotype. This chain connects TRBV4-1 to TRBJ2-1; the D gene is possibly TRBD2 (5 bases). Trimming left V 1 base short and J 2 bases short, with 15 bases between. Germline V lookup: CDR1 MGHRA, CDR2 YSYEKL. The CDR3 consists of 17 residues. CDR3 in amino acids: CASSQAGEIDAYNEQFF. CDR3 sequence (DNA): TGCGCCAGCAGCCAAGCCGGGGAAATCGACGCCTACAATGAGCAGTTCTTC.

This chain uses TRBV18 with TRBJ2-3, with 8 bases fitting TRBD2. The V segment lost 4 bases and the J segment 6 bases; nucleotides outside the gene matches: 9. The length of the CDR3 is 15 residues. In germline, CDR1 is KGHSH, CDR2 LQKENI. CDR3 in DNA: TGTGCCAGCTCACGAAGCGGGAGTTCTTCGGATACGCAGTATTTT. It yields the protein CASSRSGSSSDTQYF.

This chain links TRBV27 with TRBJ1-1; D uncertain. Germline CDR1 is MNHEY and CDR2 is SMNVEV (reference sequence). The germline V and J ends were trimmed by 5 bases and 1 base, with 11 bases remaining between them. The CDR3 loop spans 14 amino acids. The DNA for the CDR3 is TGTGCCAGCAGTGCCCTCCTGCCGAACACTGAAGCTTTCTTT. Its protein is CASSALLPNTEAFF.

The chain carries TRBV7-2 and TRBJ2-5; 11 bases match TRBD2. The CDR3 is 16 residues long. Germline V gives CDR1 SGHTA, CDR2 FQGNSA. Unmatched junction bases numbered 3, after V lost 1 base and J lost 2 bases. This CDR3 reads CASSLVTSGGQETQYF. CDR3 nucleotides: TGTGCCAGCAGCTTAGTTACTAGCGGGGGACAAGAGACCCAGTACTTC.

This clonotype was picked up a small number of times. The chain carries TRBV5-1 and TRBJ1-2; D uncertain. The CDR3 contains 13 residues. In germline, CDR1 is SGHRS, CDR2 YFSETQ. V lost 0 bases and J lost 6, with 9 bases in between. The CDR3 bases are TGCGCCAGCAGCTTGGGAGTTCCAGATGGCTACACCTTC. Amino acids: CASSLGVPDGYTF. Drawing the rest from reference TRBV5-1 and TRBJ1-2, the complete variable domain is KAGVTQTPRYLIKTRGQQVTLSCSPISGHRSVSWYQQTPGQGLQFLFEYFSETQRNKGNFPGRFSGRQFSNSRSEMNVSTLELGDSALYLCASSLGVPDGYTFGSGTRLTVV.

J is TRBJ2-6 and V is TRBV5-1; 9 positions agree with TRBD1. Germline CDR1 and CDR2: SGHRS and YFSETQ. This CDR3 spans 19 amino acids. V dropped 0 bases and J dropped 0; count of bases not matched to a gene: 7. CDR3 residues: CASSLGVTGGSSGANVLTF. The CDR3 coding sequence is TGCGCCAGCAGCTTGGGAGTGACAGGGGGGAGCTCTGGGGCCAACGTCCTGACTTTC.

This chain joins TRBV25-1 and TRBJ2-1, with TRBD1 matching over 8 bases. After removal of 4 bases from V and 0 bases from J, the junction contained 8 bases not matched to a gene. The CDR3 is 17 amino acids. Germline-derived CDR1 and CDR2 are MGHDK and SYGVNS. CDR3 protein: CASSGQGPSSSYNEQFF. The CDR3 DNA follows: TGTGCCAGCAGTGGACAGGGGCCCTCGAGCTCCTACAATGAGCAGTTCTTC.

V is TRBV15 and J is TRBJ2-3; 10 bases match TRBD1. V lost 0 bases to trimming and J lost 3 bases; unmatched junction nucleotides: 9. The CDR3 is made up of 18 amino acids. Per the germline V gene, CDR1 is LNHNV and CDR2 is YYDKDF (reference sequence). The CDR3 DNA is TGTGCCACCAGCAGAGATCGGTGGGACAGGGGTCCGACAGATACGCAGTATTTT. It specifies CATSRDRWDRGPTDTQYF.